The sequence of this T cell receptor (beta chain) was determined in a study of T cell responses to AZD1222 COVID-19 vaccine (dated by TCRdb to about 2021). With regard to the full study: AZD1222 recipients whose second dose came at about 4 weeks and those whose second dose came at about 12 weeks were combined into one group, since spike-specific TCR depth and breadth did not differ between the two schedules. TCR sequencing was performed for approximately 240 trial participants, of whom about 210 were given two doses of AZD1222 and some 26 were given two doses of MenACWY control vaccine. Enrollment into the trials was organized by age into subgroups of 18-55, 56-69 and 70-plus years, and those subgroups contained around 150, 28 and 57 TCR-sequenced participants, respectively.

As concerns this clone: Its antigen target is currently unknown. Base qualities are not at hand, and no much larger clone is one base apart.

As encoded in the germline V gene, CDR1 is SGHRS while CDR2 is YFSETQ. The CDR3 starts with the cysteine, ends with the phenylalanine, and has 16 residues. The entry retains the CDR3 DNA only, 48 bases that are in frame from base 1. The V end gives up 0 bases and the J end 9 bases, leaving 7 bases in the junction not matched to a gene. The time point label, as the study defines it: baseline before first vaccination. Vaccinee samples came from UK trials COV001 and COV002, including a single-blind randomized controlled phase 2/3 trial of AZD1222 (ChAdOx1 nCoV-19) in healthy adults. For TCRbeta chain sequencing, PBMC samples from trial participants were taken at day 0 and at day 28 after the second dose. The CDR3 regions of human TCRbeta chains were subjected to immunosequencing. The paper's data handling went like this. TCRs in the repertoires were matched against a reference library of SARS-CoV-2-specific TCRs that had been generated with the MIRA antigen-specificity platform. Breadth meant the fraction of unique TCRs that were SARS-CoV-2-associated, whereas depth meant the fraction of total T cells that were SARS-CoV-2-associated. Using the MIRA data, every spike-specific TCR was mapped to the spike region that the TCR reacted to and assigned to either a CD4 or a CD8 class. Log10-transformed breadth and depth values were compared by one-way ANOVA with Sidak's multiple comparisons tests. The source is immuneACCESS, and TCRdb retained only in-frame sequences with V and J called. Part of the clones is not carried over; for the studies checked, unresolved V genes explain less than half of this, and the remainder is unexplained. V and J calls and clone size are those listed in that table; D and trimming were worked out from the DNA. A total of roughly 180,000 clones appear in this sample, 75% to 90% of them only once. The ten largest clones add up to 6% to 8% of the sample.

Overall study outcomes, separate from this receptor: After two AZD1222 doses, both the breadth and the depth of spike-specific TCRs were significantly higher than at day 0 and than in MenACWY recipients. The whole spike protein was spanned by vaccine-associated CD4 TCRs, and dominant responses were seen in regions 160-218 and 743-854. Conclusions about previously exposed vaccinees were limited because only a handful of AZD1222 recipients were SARS-CoV-2 seropositive at baseline. The 56-69-year group was small, and its depth increase did not reach significance, likely because of low power. Most participants were white British and females outnumbered males, and the authors suggested that clonal diversity may have been underestimated. Epitopes outside the regions mutated in the B.1.351 and B.1.1.7 variants were reportedly recognized by nearly half of the unique spike-specific TCRs. No day 14 peak-response samples were available, so repertoires were characterized only after the peak T cell response.

The sequenced sample was peripheral blood, obtained on day 0 of AZD1222 vaccination. Here the chain combines TRBV5-1 and TRBJ2-4, and TRBD1 matches 12 of the central bases. This receptor was taken from an adult in good health. Read as DNA, the sequence is TGCGCCAGCAGCTTGGCCACGGGACAGGGGGCTACCATTCAGTACTTC. It encodes CASSLATGQGATIQYF.